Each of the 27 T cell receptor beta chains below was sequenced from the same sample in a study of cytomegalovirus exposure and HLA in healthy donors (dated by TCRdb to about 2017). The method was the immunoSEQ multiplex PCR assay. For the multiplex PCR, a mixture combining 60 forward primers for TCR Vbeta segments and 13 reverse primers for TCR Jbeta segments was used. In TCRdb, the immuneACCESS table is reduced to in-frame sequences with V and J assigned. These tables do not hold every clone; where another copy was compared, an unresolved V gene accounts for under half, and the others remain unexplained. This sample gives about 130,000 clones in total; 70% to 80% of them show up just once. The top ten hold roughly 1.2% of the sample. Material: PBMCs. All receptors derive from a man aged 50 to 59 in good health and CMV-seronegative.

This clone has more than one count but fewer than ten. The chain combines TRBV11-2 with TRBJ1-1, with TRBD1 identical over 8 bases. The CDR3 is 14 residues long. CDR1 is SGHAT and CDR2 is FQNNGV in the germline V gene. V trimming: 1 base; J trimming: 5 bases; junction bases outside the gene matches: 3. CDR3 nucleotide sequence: TGTGCCAGCAGCTTAGGGACAGGGAAAACTGAAGCTTTCTTT. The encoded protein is CASSLGTGKTEAFF.

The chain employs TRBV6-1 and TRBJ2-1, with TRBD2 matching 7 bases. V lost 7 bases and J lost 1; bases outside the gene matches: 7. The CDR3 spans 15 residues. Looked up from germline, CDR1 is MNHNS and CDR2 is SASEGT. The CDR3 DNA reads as TGTGCCAGCACTCCCAGCGGGATTTCCTACAATGAGCAGTTCTTC. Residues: CASTPSGISYNEQFF.

CDR3 in amino acids: CASSEALGEQYF. CDR3 nucleotides: TGTGCCAGCAGTGAAGCGCTCGGCGAGCAGTACTTC. V usage is TRBV2 and J usage is TRBJ2-7; no clear D. CDR1 SNHLY and CDR2 FYNNEI come from the germline V gene. This CDR3 is 12 amino acids long. V shed 0 bases and J shed 6 bases, with 6 bases lying between them.

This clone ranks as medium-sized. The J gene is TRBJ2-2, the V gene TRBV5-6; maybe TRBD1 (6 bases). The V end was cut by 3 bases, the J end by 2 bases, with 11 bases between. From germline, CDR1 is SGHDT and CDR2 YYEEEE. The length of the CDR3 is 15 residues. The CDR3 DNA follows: TGTGCCAGCAGCTCGACAGGAATAAACACCGGGGAGCTGTTTTTT. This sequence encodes CASSSTGINTGELFF.

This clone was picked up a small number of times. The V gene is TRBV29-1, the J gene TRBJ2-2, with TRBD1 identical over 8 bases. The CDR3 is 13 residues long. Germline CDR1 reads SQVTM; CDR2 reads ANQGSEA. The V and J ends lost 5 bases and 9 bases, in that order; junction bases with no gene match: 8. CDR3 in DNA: TGCAGCGTTTCCCAGGGGGCGAGGCGGGAGCTGTTTTTT. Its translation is CSVSQGARRELFF.

The CDR3 reads CASSFTGSSYNEQFF. As DNA, the CDR3 is TGCGCCAGCAGCTTTACAGGGAGCTCCTACAATGAGCAGTTCTTC. The chain carries TRBV5-1 and TRBJ2-1; tentative D call: TRBD1 (6 bases). Germline CDR1 is SGHRS and CDR2 is YFSETQ. Trimming stripped 2 bases from V and 0 bases from J, with 9 bases between. The CDR3 loop spans 15 amino acids.

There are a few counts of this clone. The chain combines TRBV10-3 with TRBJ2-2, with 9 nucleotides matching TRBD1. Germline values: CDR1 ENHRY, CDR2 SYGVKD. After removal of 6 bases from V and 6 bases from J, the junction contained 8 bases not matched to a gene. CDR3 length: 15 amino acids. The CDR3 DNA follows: TGTGCCATCAGCCCCGGGACAGGGAAGGCCGGGGAGCTGTTTTTT. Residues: CAISPGTGKAGELFF.

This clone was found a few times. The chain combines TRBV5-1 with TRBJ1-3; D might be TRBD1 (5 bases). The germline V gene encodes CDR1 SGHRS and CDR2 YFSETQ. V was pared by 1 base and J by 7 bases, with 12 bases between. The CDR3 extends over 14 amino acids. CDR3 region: CASSLTGPGNTIYF. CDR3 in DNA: TGCGCCAGCAGCTTGACAGGCCCCGGGAACACCATATATTTT. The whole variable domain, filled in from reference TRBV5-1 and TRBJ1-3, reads KAGVTQTPRYLIKTRGQQVTLSCSPISGHRSVSWYQQTPGQGLQFLFEYFSETQRNKGNFPGRFSGRQFSNSRSEMNVSTLELGDSALYLCASSLTGPGNTIYFGEGSWLTVV.

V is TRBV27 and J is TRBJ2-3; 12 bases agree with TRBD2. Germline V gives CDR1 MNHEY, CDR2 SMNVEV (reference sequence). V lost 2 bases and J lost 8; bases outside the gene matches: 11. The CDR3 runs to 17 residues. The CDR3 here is CASSLPSGLAGGGTQYF. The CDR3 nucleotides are TGTGCCAGCAGTTTACCCTCGGGGCTAGCGGGAGGGGGTACGCAGTATTTT.

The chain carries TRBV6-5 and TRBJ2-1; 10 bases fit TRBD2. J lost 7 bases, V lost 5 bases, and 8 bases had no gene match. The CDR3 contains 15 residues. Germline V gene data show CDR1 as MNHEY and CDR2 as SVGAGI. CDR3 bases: TGTGCCAGCAGTGCGGGACTAGCGAGATTGAATGAGCAGTTCTTC. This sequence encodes CASSAGLARLNEQFF.

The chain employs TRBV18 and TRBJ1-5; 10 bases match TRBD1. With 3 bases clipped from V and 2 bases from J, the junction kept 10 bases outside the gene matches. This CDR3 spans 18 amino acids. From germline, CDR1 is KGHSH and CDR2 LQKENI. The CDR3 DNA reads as TGTGCCAGCTCACCTTTCGGGACAGGGGAAGGGGGCAATCAGCCCCAGCATTTT. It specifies CASSPFGTGEGGNQPQHF.

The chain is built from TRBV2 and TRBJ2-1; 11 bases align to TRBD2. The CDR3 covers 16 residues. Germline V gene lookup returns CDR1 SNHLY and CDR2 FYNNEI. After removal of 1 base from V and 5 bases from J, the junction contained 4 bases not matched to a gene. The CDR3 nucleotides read TGTGCCAGCAGTGAAGAGGGGACTAGCGGAAACAATGAGCAGTTCTTC. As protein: CASSEEGTSGNNEQFF.

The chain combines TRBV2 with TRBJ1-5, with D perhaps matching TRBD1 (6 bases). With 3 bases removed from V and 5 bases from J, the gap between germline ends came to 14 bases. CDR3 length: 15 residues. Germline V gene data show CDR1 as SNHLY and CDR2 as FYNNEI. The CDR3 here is CASSDSQGGHQPQHF. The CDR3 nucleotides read TGTGCCAGCAGTGACTCACAGGGTGGCCATCAGCCCCAGCATTTT. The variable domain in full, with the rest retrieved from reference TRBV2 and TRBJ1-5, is EPEVTQTPSHQVTQMGQEVILRCVPISNHLYFYWYRQILGQKVEFLVSFYNNEISEKSEIFDDQFSVERPDGSNFTLKIRSTKLEDSAMYFCASSDSQGGHQPQHFGDGTRLSIL.

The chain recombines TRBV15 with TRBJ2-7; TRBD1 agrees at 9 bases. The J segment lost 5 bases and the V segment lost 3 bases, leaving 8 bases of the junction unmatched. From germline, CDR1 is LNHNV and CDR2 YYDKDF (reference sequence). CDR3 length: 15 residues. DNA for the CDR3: TGTGCCACCAGCAGGGGGACAGGGTCTGTCCACGAGCAGTACTTC. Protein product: CATSRGTGSVHEQYF.

The CDR3 DNA reads as TGCGCCAGCAGCCAAGATTTCCCGGGACTAGCGGGAGGGAATGAGCAGTTCTTC. Encoded protein: CASSQDFPGLAGGNEQFF. The chain combines TRBV4-3 with TRBJ2-1, with 16 positions matching TRBD2. Germline assignment: CDR1 LGHNA and CDR2 YSLEER. With V trimmed by 0 bases and J by 7 bases, 6 bases remained unmatched. This CDR3 contains 18 residues.

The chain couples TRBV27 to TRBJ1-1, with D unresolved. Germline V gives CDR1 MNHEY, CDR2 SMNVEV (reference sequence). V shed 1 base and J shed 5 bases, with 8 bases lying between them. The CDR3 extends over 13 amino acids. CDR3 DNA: TGTGCCAGCAGTTTATTTGGAGGGACTGAAGCTTTCTTT. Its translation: CASSLFGGTEAFF.

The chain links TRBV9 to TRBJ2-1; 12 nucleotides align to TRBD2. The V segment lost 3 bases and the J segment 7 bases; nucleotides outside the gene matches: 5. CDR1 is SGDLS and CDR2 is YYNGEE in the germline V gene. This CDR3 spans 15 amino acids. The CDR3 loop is CASSGLAGAGNEQFF. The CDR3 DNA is TGTGCCAGCAGCGGACTAGCGGGAGCGGGTAATGAGCAGTTCTTC.

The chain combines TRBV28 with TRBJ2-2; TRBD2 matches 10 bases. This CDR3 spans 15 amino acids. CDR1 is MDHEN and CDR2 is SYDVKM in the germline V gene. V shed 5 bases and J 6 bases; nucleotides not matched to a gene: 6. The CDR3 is CASSPLAGVAGELFF. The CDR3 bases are TGTGCCAGCAGTCCGCTAGCGGGAGTGGCCGGGGAGCTGTTTTTT.

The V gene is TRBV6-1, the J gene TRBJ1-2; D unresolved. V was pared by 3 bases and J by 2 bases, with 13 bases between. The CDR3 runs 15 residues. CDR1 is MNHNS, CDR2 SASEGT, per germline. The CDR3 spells CASSDKGGRNYGYTF. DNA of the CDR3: TGTGCCAGCAGTGATAAGGGTGGGAGGAACTATGGCTACACCTTC.

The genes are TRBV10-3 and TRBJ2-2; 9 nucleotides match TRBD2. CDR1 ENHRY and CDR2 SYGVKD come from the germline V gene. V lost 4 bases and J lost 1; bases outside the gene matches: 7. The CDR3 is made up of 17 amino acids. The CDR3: CAISGGGAPRNTGELFF. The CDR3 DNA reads TGTGCCATCAGTGGCGGGGGGGCGCCGAGGAACACCGGGGAGCTGTTTTTT.

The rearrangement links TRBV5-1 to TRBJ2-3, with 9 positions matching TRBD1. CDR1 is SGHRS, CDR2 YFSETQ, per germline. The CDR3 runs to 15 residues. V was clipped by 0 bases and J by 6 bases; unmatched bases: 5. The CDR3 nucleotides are TGCGCCAGCAGCTTGGCGGGACAGGGTTCCGATACGCAGTATTTT. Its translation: CASSLAGQGSDTQYF. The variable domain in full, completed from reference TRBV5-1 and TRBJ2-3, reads KAGVTQTPRYLIKTRGQQVTLSCSPISGHRSVSWYQQTPGQGLQFLFEYFSETQRNKGNFPGRFSGRQFSNSRSEMNVSTLELGDSALYLCASSLAGQGSDTQYFGPGTRLTVL.

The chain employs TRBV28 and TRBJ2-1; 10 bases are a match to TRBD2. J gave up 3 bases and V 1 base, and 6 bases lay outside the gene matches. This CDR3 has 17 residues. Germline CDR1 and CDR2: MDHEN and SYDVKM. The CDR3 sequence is CASSLSGTSGIYNEQFF. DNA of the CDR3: TGTGCCAGCAGTTTATCTGGCACTAGCGGGATCTACAATGAGCAGTTCTTC.

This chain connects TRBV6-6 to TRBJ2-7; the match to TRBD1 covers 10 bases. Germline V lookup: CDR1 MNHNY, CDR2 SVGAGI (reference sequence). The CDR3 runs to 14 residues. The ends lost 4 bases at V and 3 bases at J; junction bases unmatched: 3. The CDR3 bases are TGTGCCAGCAGTTTGACAGGGGGCTACTACGAGCAGTACTTC. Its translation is CASSLTGGYYEQYF.

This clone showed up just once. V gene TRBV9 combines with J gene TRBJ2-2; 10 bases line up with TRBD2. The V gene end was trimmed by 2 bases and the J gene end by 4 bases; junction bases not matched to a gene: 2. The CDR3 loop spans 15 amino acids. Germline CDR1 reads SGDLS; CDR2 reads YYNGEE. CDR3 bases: TGTGCCAGCAGCGTCGGGACTAGCGCCACCGGGGAGCTGTTTTTT. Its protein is CASSVGTSATGELFF. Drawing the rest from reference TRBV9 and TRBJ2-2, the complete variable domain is DSGVTQTPKHLITATGQRVTLRCSPRSGDLSVYWYQQSLDQGLQFLIQYYNGEERAKGNILERFSAQQFPDLHSELNLSSLELGDSALYFCASSVGTSATGELFFGEGSRLTVL.

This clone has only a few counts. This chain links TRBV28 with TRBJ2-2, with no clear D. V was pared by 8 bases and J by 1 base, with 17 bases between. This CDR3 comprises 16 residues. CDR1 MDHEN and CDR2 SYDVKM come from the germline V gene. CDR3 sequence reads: CASAGIFPRNTGELFF. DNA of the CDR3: TGTGCCAGCGCCGGAATTTTTCCTAGGAACACCGGGGAGCTGTTTTTT.

The CDR3 DNA reads TGTGCCACCAAGGACAGGGAGAACACTGAAGCTTTCTTT. It encodes CATKDRENTEAFF. The gene calls are TRBV10-3 and TRBJ1-1, with 8 bases that match TRBD1. The CDR3 has 13 residues. The V gene's germline CDR1 is ENHRY and CDR2 SYGVKD. V lost 10 bases to trimming and J lost 1 base; unmatched junction nucleotides: 5.

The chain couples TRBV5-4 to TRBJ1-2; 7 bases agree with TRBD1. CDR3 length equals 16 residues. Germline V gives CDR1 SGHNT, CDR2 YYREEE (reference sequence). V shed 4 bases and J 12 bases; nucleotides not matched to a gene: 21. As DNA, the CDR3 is TGTGCCAGCAGCCCTACTTTCCGAGCAGGGGGTTCATCGGACACCTTC. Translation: CASSPTFRAGGSSDTF.